This T cell receptor beta chain was identified in a study of T cells in women clearing cervical HPV infection. The overall study: Blood came at first lesion visit for cases, post-clearance for controls. Study-wide findings and caveats: Associations may precede or follow infection; HPV-specific or memory T cells were not isolated.

immunoSEQ multiplex PCR used an average of around 1,200 ng genomic DNA. Data came from immunoSEQ multiplex PCR; TCRdb stores just in-frame clones and leaves some out. Recorded here are some 20,000 clones; the top ten clones represent approximately 5.2%. V lost 7 bases and J 1 base, leaving 16 bases between the germline ends. Germline values: CDR1 MDHEN, CDR2 SYDVKM. The CDR3 is 15 amino acids. About this clone itself: The antigen is unknown. The read comes to an end 3 residues before the CDR3 does, leaving the germline J gene to fill in the end.

What was sequenced was blood buffy coat. This TCR was sampled from a woman aged 18-70 years with a cervical HPV16 infection that either progressed to CIN3+ or cleared (not recorded which). The gene calls are TRBV28 and TRBJ2-5, with D tentatively TRBD1 (6 bases). The CDR3 spells CASTQGRRFQETQYF. Partial CDR3 DNA: TGTGCCAGCACACAGGGAAGGCGCTTCCAAGAGACC.